These 26 T cell receptor beta chains originate from one sample sequenced in a study of breast tumors, draining lymph nodes, adjacent tissues. Samples came from axillary lymph nodes draining the breast cancer. One entry per CDR3 protein results from TCRdb running MiXCR on the multiplex PCR reads. The data show 200,000 to 250,000 distinct CDR3 sequences, less than 40% seen once. Sequenced: axillary lymph node tissue. The receptors originated from a female donor with breast cancer. Some clones in this sample may be carry-over from other donors' samples.

This clonotype was found many times. CDR3 residues: CASSQDARGGDGYRGNEQFF. Here the CDR3 DNA reads TGCGCCAGCAGCCAAGATGCGAGGGGGGGAGACGGCTACAGGGGGAATGAGCAGTTCTTC. The gene calls are TRBV4-1 and TRBJ2-1; tentatively, D is TRBD1 (8 bases). CDR1 is MGHRA and CDR2 is YSYEKL in the germline V gene. The ends were cut back, 0 bases at V and 7 bases at J, with 28 bases in the middle. CDR3 length: 20 amino acids.

Concerning this clonotype itself: This may be a read error: a much more frequent sequence differs by one nucleotide. The rearrangement joins TRBV6-5 to TRBJ2-1; weak D call: TRBD2 (6 bases). Trimming cost V 6 bases and J 4 bases, with 16 bases left between them. In germline, CDR1 is MNHEY, CDR2 SVGAGI. The CDR3 runs 15 residues. The CDR3 DNA is TGTGCCAGCAGGCTCGTGCTAGCGCGTTACAATGAGCAGTTCTTC. Translated, it gives CASRLVLARYNEQFF.

This rearrangement joins TRBV7-8 to TRBJ2-6; D remains unclear. The ends were cut back, 1 base at V and 2 bases at J, with 3 bases in the middle. The CDR3 length is 14 residues. Germline CDR1 SGHVS, CDR2 FQNEAQ. CDR3 sequence (DNA): TGTGCCAGCAGCTTAGGGCCTGGGGCCAACGTCCTGACTTTC. Translated: CASSLGPGANVLTF. Filled out from reference TRBV7-8 and TRBJ2-6, the complete variable domain reads GAGVSQSPRYKVAKRGQDVALRCDPISGHVSLFWYQQALGQGPEFLTYFQNEAQLDKSGLPSDRFFAERPEGSVSTLKIQRTQQEDSAVYLCASSLGPGANVLTFGAGSRLTVL.

This clonotype was detected many times. This chain uses TRBV6-6 with TRBJ2-7; 7 nucleotides align to TRBD1. Germline CDR1 MNHNY, CDR2 SVGAGI (reference sequence). The CDR3 loop spans 15 amino acids. V gave up 5 bases and J gave up 3 bases; unmatched junction bases: 10. The CDR3 sequence is CASSLGTALSYEQYF. The CDR3 region has the DNA TGTGCCAGCAGTCTTGGGACAGCCCTCAGCTACGAGCAGTACTTC.

The chain employs TRBV20-1 and TRBJ1-4; D is perhaps TRBD1 (6 bases). Trimming cost V 0 bases and J 10 bases, with 15 bases left between them. Germline lookup yields CDR1 DFQATT and CDR2 SNEGSKA (reference sequence). CDR3 length: 14 residues. CDR3 protein: CSARDSGGRAKLFF. The CDR3 nucleotides are TGCAGTGCTAGAGACTCCGGGGGGCGCGCAAAACTGTTTTTT.

This clonotype was observed at least ten times. The rearrangement links TRBV20-1 to TRBJ2-7; 7 bases fit TRBD1. This CDR3 comprises 14 residues. CDR1 is DFQATT and CDR2 is SNEGSKA in the germline V gene (reference sequence). With V trimmed by 0 bases and J by 7 bases, 9 bases remained unmatched. CDR3 DNA sequence: TGCAGTGCTAGAGAGGGAAAGGGGGCGCAAGAGCAGTACTTC. It codes for CSAREGKGAQEQYF.

This rearrangement joins TRBV20-1 to TRBJ2-5; 10 positions match TRBD2. CDR1 and CDR2 (germline): DFQATT, SNEGSKA (reference sequence). This CDR3 has 18 residues. J lost 9 bases, V lost 7 bases, and 26 bases had no gene match. DNA of the CDR3: TGCAGTGACAGCCCCTTTTCAGCGGGAGGGCAGCGGGGGTTGGCCCAGTACTTC. The encoded protein is CSDSPFSAGGQRGLAQYF.

The V call is TRBV20-1, the J call TRBJ1-4; D not resolved. The CDR3 spans 16 residues. With 3 bases removed from V and 5 bases from J, the gap between germline ends came to 19 bases. CDR1 and CDR2 (germline): DFQATT, SNEGSKA (reference sequence). CDR3 protein: CSASLAAWGANEKLFF. Written as DNA, the CDR3 is TGCAGTGCTAGTCTCGCAGCTTGGGGTGCAAATGAAAAACTGTTTTTT.

This clonotype was seen repeatedly, ten times or more. An end of the junction does not agree with germline; a read error may underlie this. The V gene is TRBV11-3, the J gene TRBJ1-6; a possible D gene is TRBD1 (6 bases). This CDR3 region has 14 residues. The V gene's germline CDR1 is SGHNT and CDR2 YENEEA. The CDR3 region is CASSLGGYNSPLHF. The CDR3 region has the DNA TGTGCGAGCAGCCTAGGGGGATATAATTCACCCCTCCACTTT.

This clonotype has a count of ten or more. This chain links TRBV18 with TRBJ2-3; D is unclear. The V gene's germline CDR1 is KGHSH and CDR2 LQKENI. Trimming pared 0 bases from V and 1 base from J, leaving 2 bases between. The CDR3 runs 13 residues. CDR3 sequence (DNA): TGTGCCAGCTCACCACCTGGCACAGATACGCAGTATTTT. Translation gives CASSPPGTDTQYF.

The rearrangement joins TRBV7-3 to TRBJ2-1; 11 positions match TRBD1. This CDR3 is 16 amino acids long. In germline, CDR1 is SGHTA, CDR2 FQGTGA. The trim removed 8 bases at V and 6 bases at J, leaving 12 bases unmatched. The DNA for the CDR3 is TGTGCCAGCGGCTGGCCAGGGACAGGGGGGGGCAATGAGCAGTTCTTC. Protein sequence: CASGWPGTGGGNEQFF. Full variable domain (rest looked up from reference TRBV7-3 and TRBJ2-1): GAGVSQTPSNKVTEKGKYVELRCDPISGHTALYWYRQSLGQGPEFLIYFQGTGAADDSGLPNDRFFAVRPEGSVSTLKIQRTERGDSAVYLCASGWPGTGGGNEQFFGPGTRLTVL.

Note on this clonotype: This could be a read error, since a much larger clone is one nucleotide away. In this CDR3 the conserved last residue, phenylalanine or tryptophan, is missing, so a read error is likely. The chain recombines TRBV7-2 with TRBJ2-4; D is perhaps TRBD2 (6 bases). With 7 bases removed from V and 7 bases from J, the gap between germline ends came to 17 bases. CDR3 length: 14 residues. Germline V gene data show CDR1 as SGHTA and CDR2 as FQGNSA. The CDR3 DNA reads TGTGCCAGCACCTATGGGGGGAGTCTCAACATTCAGTACTCC. This encodes CASTYGGSLNIQYS.

The V call is TRBV13, the J call TRBJ1-3; tentatively, D is TRBD1 (5 bases). This CDR3 spans 17 amino acids. V lost 0 bases to trimming and J lost 7 bases, with 19 bases between them. From germline, CDR1 is PRHDT and CDR2 FYEKMQ (reference sequence). As DNA, the CDR3 is TGTGCCAGCAGCTTAGGGACTAGCGGGACGTCAGTGAACACCATATATTTT. Translated, it gives CASSLGTSGTSVNTIYF.

At least ten counts were recorded for this clonotype. The CDR3 sequence: CASSESRETQYF. The CDR3 nucleotides are TGCGCCAGCAGTGAGTCGAGAGAGACCCAGTACTTC. The rearrangement joins TRBV10-2 to TRBJ2-5; D gene uncertain. The CDR3 has 12 amino acids. Germline V lookup: CDR1 WSHSY, CDR2 SAAADI. V gave up 0 bases and J gave up 4 bases, with 3 bases separating them.

About this clonotype itself: Without the conserved terminal phenylalanine or tryptophan, this CDR3 likely stems from a read error. The rearrangement links TRBV20-1 to TRBJ2-1; the D gene is possibly TRBD1 (5 bases). V shed 5 bases and J shed 9 bases, with 20 bases lying between them. The germline CDR1 and CDR2 sequences are DFQATT and SNEGSKA (reference sequence). This CDR3 spans 14 amino acids. The chain's CDR3 is CSASTRATDTEQFV. Here the CDR3 DNA reads TGCAGTGCTTCGACACGGGCGACGGACACTGAGCAGTTCGTC.

Worth noting for this clonotype: A clone one base away is much larger, so this may be a read error. The V and J genes are TRBV30 and TRBJ2-1; D is perhaps TRBD1 or TRBD2 (5 bases each). This CDR3 spans 13 amino acids. V was pared by 4 bases and J by 4 bases, with 11 bases between. Germline V gene sequence: CDR1 GTSNPN, CDR2 SVGIG (reference sequence). DNA for the CDR3: TGTGCCTGGACTACGGGACCTTACAATGAGCAGTTCTTC. Translation gives CAWTTGPYNEQFF.

Ten or more counts support this clonotype. The V call is TRBV2, the J call TRBJ2-3; the D is unclear. CDR3 length: 10 residues. With 5 bases removed from V and 7 bases from J, the gap between germline ends came to 4 bases. CDR1 is SNHLY, CDR2 FYNNEI, per germline. DNA of the CDR3: TGTGCCAGCAGTCTCTATACGCAGTATTTT. The encoded protein is CASSLYTQYF.

This chain connects TRBV11-2 to TRBJ2-3, with 11 bases matching TRBD1. CDR1 SGHAT and CDR2 FQNNGV come from the germline V gene. The CDR3 consists of 17 residues. The V gene end was trimmed by 1 base and the J gene end by 3 bases; junction bases not matched to a gene: 6. The CDR3 bases are TGTGCCAGCAGCTTAGTGGTCGGGACAGGGGGGACAGATACGCAGTATTTT. Protein sequence: CASSLVVGTGGTDTQYF.

As to this clonotype: Given a much more abundant clone one base away, this may be a read error. The chain employs TRBV11-2 and TRBJ2-2; TRBD2 is a possible D gene (6 bases). Germline CDR1 SGHAT, CDR2 FQNNGV. This CDR3 is built from 16 residues. V was clipped by 4 bases and J by 2 bases, with 14 bases between them. In nucleotides, the CDR3 is TGTGCCAGCAGCTCCCGGGGCGGGACCAACACCGGGGAGCTGTTTTTT. It specifies CASSSRGGTNTGELFF. The full variable domain, its missing parts supplied by reference TRBV11-2 and TRBJ2-2, is EAGVAQSPRYKIIEKRQSVAFWCNPISGHATLYWYQQILGQGPKLLIQFQNNGVVDDSQLPKDRFSAERLKGVDSTLKIQPAKLEDSAVYLCASSSRGGTNTGELFFGEGSRLTVL.

About this clonotype itself: A much larger clone differs from this one at a single base, so this may be a read error. The chain links TRBV20-1 to TRBJ2-1, with D possibly being TRBD2 (5 bases). CDR1 is DFQATT, CDR2 SNEGSKA, per germline (reference sequence). This CDR3 has 12 amino acids. The CDR3 DNA sequence: TGCAGTGCTGAGGGTACCTACAATGAGCCGTTCTTC. Encoded protein: CSAEGTYNEPFF.

This clonotype was counted many times. CDR3 loop: CASGGPTSYNEQFF. CDR3 DNA sequence: TGCGCCAGCGGCGGGCCCACGTCCTACAATGAGCAGTTCTTC. The chain carries TRBV5-1 and TRBJ2-1, with a weak D call TRBD2 (5 bases). V lost 7 bases to trimming and J lost 1 base, with 12 bases between them. The CDR3 extends over 14 amino acids. Germline CDR1 reads SGHRS; CDR2 reads YFSETQ.

On this clonotype itself: The missing conserved phenylalanine or tryptophan at the end of this CDR3 makes a read error likely. The chain is built from TRBV4-3 and TRBJ1-5; TRBD1 is a possible D gene (5 bases). The V gene's germline CDR1 is LGHNA and CDR2 YSLEER. The CDR3 runs to 17 residues. V dropped 0 bases and J dropped 6 bases, with 18 bases sitting between them. CDR3 nucleotide sequence: TGCGCCAGCAGCCAAGATCGCGGCAATAGGGACCGTCAGCCCCAGCATTCT. Residues: CASSQDRGNRDRQPQHS.

This clonotype was recorded many times. The chain links TRBV18 to TRBJ2-7, with 8 bases lining up with TRBD2. The ends lost 8 bases at V and 0 bases at J; junction bases unmatched: 9. The CDR3 sequence is 15 residues long. Germline lookup yields CDR1 KGHSH and CDR2 LQKENI. The CDR3 loop reads CASSPRTSGSYEQYF. Written as DNA, the CDR3 is TGTGCCAGCAGCCCCCGCACTAGCGGCTCCTACGAGCAGTACTTC.

This clonotype was observed at least ten times. The rearrangement uses TRBV11-2 and TRBJ2-3; TRBD2 is a possible D gene (6 bases). From germline, CDR1 is SGHAT and CDR2 FQNNGV. V lost 4 bases, J lost 7 bases, and 15 bases lay in between. The CDR3 has 14 amino acids. The CDR3 loop reads CASSSSGRGNTQYF. CDR3 DNA sequence: TGTGCCAGCAGCTCCTCCGGGAGAGGGAATACGCAGTATTTT.

This clonotype was observed many times. CDR3 in DNA: TGTGCCAGTAGTATAGATTGGGAAGGCTTGCATCAGCCCCAGCATTTT. Its translation: CASSIDWEGLHQPQHF. The chain recombines TRBV19 with TRBJ1-5; no reliable D call. V was cut by 0 bases and J by 5 bases, with 14 bases left in between. The length of the CDR3 is 16 residues. Per the germline V gene, CDR1 is LNHDA and CDR2 is SQIVND (reference sequence).

This clonotype was recorded at least ten times. The gene calls are TRBV6-5 and TRBJ2-1, with a possible D match to TRBD1 (6 bases). The ends were cut back, 6 bases at V and 9 bases at J, with 24 bases in the middle. The germline CDR1 and CDR2 sequences are MNHEY and SVGAGI. This CDR3 spans 16 amino acids. The CDR3 DNA follows: TGTGCCAGCAGCCCCACTACGGGATTCTCCAGGGGTGAGCAGTTCTTC. Translation gives CASSPTTGFSRGEQFF.